The source of this T cell receptor beta chain is a study of cytomegalovirus exposure and HLA in healthy donors. The table lists this clone with a few counts. The PCR had 60 Vbeta and 13 Jbeta primers. The protocol was immunoSEQ multiplex PCR, while the TCRdb copy is restricted to in-frame clones and leaves out a portion. Among roughly 97,000 clones listed, about 9.5% were seen once. This CDR3 spans 15 amino acids. V dropped 0 bases and J dropped 2; count of bases not matched to a gene: 0. The germline V gene encodes CDR1 SGHRS and CDR2 YFSETQ. This clonotype was sampled from a man aged 35-49 years in good health and CMV-seropositive. The V call is TRBV5-1, the J call TRBJ2-1; TRBD1 matches 9 bases. The source material was PBMCs. CDR3 bases: TGCGCCAGCAGCTTGGGACAGGGGGCCTACAATGAGCAGTTCTTC. Translated: CASSLGQGAYNEQFF.